Listed below are T cell receptor beta chains from one sample, sequenced in a study of PD-L1 blockade in urothelial cancer. Assay: immunoSEQ multiplex PCR; the TCRdb copy retains only in-frame clones and omits some. This table has approximately 100,000 clones, roughly nine tenths appearing once. Sequenced here: PBMCs, sampled around atezolizumab (anti-PD-L1) treatment. Every receptor here comes from a woman over 75 with urothelial cancer. CDR3s include the opening cysteine and the closing phenylalanine or tryptophan. The D gene is left open where the match is weak. Some rows have no size entry. The others give once, few or many, or a class for an expanded clone.

cdr3_length,v_call,j_call,clone_size,d_call,cdr3_nt,cdr3_aa
15,TRBV28,TRBJ2-7,NA,TRBD2,TGTGCCAGCAGCACTGGGACTAGCGGGAACGTCGGGCAGTACTTC,CASSTGTSGNVGQYF
14,TRBV6-1,TRBJ2-7,NA,TRBD2,TGTGCCAGCAGGAGCGAGCGGGACTCCTACGAGCAGTACTTC,CASRSERDSYEQYF
13,TRBV10-2,TRBJ2-1,NA,TRBD2,TGCGCCAGCGGTAGCGGGAGTTACAATGAGCAGTTCTTC,CASGSGSYNEQFF
17,TRBV27,TRBJ2-3,NA,TRBD2,TGTGCCAGCAGTTCACCCAGCGGGAGGGGGACCGCAGATACGCAGTATTTT,CASSSPSGRGTADTQYF
14,TRBV19,TRBJ1-5,NA,NA,TGTGCCACCCGAGAGGATTCGGGCAATCAGCCCCAGCATTTT,CATREDSGNQPQHF
15,TRBV25-1,TRBJ2-1,NA,NA,TGTGCCAGCAGTGCTATGGGGGGATACTACAATGAGCAGTTCTTC,CASSAMGGYYNEQFF
15,TRBV19,TRBJ1-4,NA,NA,TGTGCCAGTACCCCCGGGAATAATCGAAGAGAAAAACTGTTTTTT,CASTPGNNRREKLFF
19,TRBV28,TRBJ2-2,NA,TRBD2,TGTGCCAGCAGTTTATTGGGGCTAGCGGGAGGGCCGGGCACCGGGGAGCTGTTTTTT,CASSLLGLAGGPGTGELFF
15,TRBV27,TRBJ1-1,NA,NA,TGTGCCAGCACTAAACCTGGGGGCGCGGTCACTGAAGCTTTCTTT,CASTKPGGAVTEAFF
19,TRBV27,TRBJ2-1,NA,TRBD2,TGTGCCAGCAGTTTAGGGGAGGGACTAGCGGGAGGGTTCTACAATGAGCAGTTCTTC,CASSLGEGLAGGFYNEQFF
17,TRBV9,TRBJ1-1,NA,TRBD1,TGTGCCAGCAGCGACCTGCGCCGGACAGGGGAAAACACTGAAGCTTTCTTT,CASSDLRRTGENTEAFF
16,TRBV19,TRBJ1-3,NA,NA,TGTGCCAGTAGTACCCCATTCAGTGACGGGGGAAACACCATATATTTT,CASSTPFSDGGNTIYF
21,TRBV4-2,TRBJ1-3,NA,TRBD1,TGTGCCAGCAGCCAAGATGCCCTGCCATACAGGGGTAGCCCGTCCGGAAACACCATATATTTT,CASSQDALPYRGSPSGNTIYF
14,TRBV28,TRBJ2-7,NA,TRBD1,TGTGCCAGCAGTTCCACAGGGGGTTCCTACGAGCAGTACTTC,CASSSTGGSYEQYF
15,TRBV11-2,TRBJ1-3,NA,NA,TGTGCCAGCAGCTTCACAGGGCCGCGAAGTAACACCATATATTTT,CASSFTGPRSNTIYF
15,TRBV7-6,TRBJ2-5,NA,NA,TGTGCCAGCAGATATGCCGGTGGGGGCTGGGAGACCCAGTACTTC,CASRYAGGGWETQYF
13,TRBV6-6,TRBJ1-2,NA,NA,TGTGCCAGCTCTCCCAGAAATAACTATGGCTACACCTTC,CASSPRNNYGYTF
11,TRBV10-3,TRBJ2-7,NA,NA,TGTGCCATCAGACAGGGCTACGAGCAGTACTTC,CAIRQGYEQYF
18,TRBV5-1,TRBJ2-5,NA,TRBD1,TGCGCCAGCAGCCCCGGAGGGAGGCCAGGGGGCCTACTTGAGACCCAGTACTTC,CASSPGGRPGGLLETQYF
15,TRBV7-8,TRBJ1-1,once,NA,TGTGCCAGCAGCTTAGCGGGAGGGCCTTATACTGAAGCTTTCTTT,CASSLAGGPYTEAFF
14,TRBV5-1,TRBJ1-5,few,NA,TGCGCCAGCAGCTGGGATGGGGCCAATCAGCCCCAGCATTTT,CASSWDGANQPQHF
11,TRBV28,TRBJ2-3,NA,NA,TGTGCCAGCACCGGGTTAGATACGCAGTATTTT,CASTGLDTQYF
15,TRBV4-2,TRBJ2-1,NA,NA,TGTGCCAGCAGCCATTATGAGGGGGAGGGCAATGAGCAGTTCTTC,CASSHYEGEGNEQFF
15,TRBV5-1,TRBJ2-7,NA,TRBD2,TGCGCCAGCAGCTTGGTCGCGGGAGCGTCGGGCGAGCAGTACTTC,CASSLVAGASGEQYF
16,TRBV5-4,TRBJ1-1,NA,NA,TGTGCCAGCAGCGCCCAACTAGGAGGGGTCGGCACTGAAGCTTTCTTT,CASSAQLGGVGTEAFF
15,TRBV6-1,TRBJ2-7,NA,TRBD2,TGTGCCAGCAGTGAGCCGGGACTAGCCGGCTACGAGCAGTACTTC,CASSEPGLAGYEQYF
15,TRBV7-8,TRBJ2-7,NA,NA,TGTGCCAGCAGCTTAGGTGACAGGTCCCCACGGGAGCAGTACTTC,CASSLGDRSPREQYF
14,TRBV7-6,TRBJ1-1,once,TRBD1,TGTGCCAGCAGCTTAGGGGACAGGGACACTGAAGCTTTCTTT,CASSLGDRDTEAFF
15,TRBV30,TRBJ1-5,NA,NA,TGTGCCTGGAGTGTATCAAGACATAGCAATCAGCCCCAGCATTTT,CAWSVSRHSNQPQHF
16,TRBV6-1,TRBJ2-3,NA,TRBD2,TGTGCCAGCAGTGACAAGTCTAGCGGATTCACAGATACGCAGTATTTT,CASSDKSSGFTDTQYF
13,TRBV6-1,TRBJ1-5,few,NA,TGTGCCAGCAGGCCGACTGGGTTTCAGCCCCAGCATTTT,CASRPTGFQPQHF
14,TRBV19,TRBJ2-7,NA,TRBD2,TGTGCCATCCAAAGCGGGAGCCCCCCCTACGAGCAGTACTTC,CAIQSGSPPYEQYF
15,TRBV7-6,TRBJ2-7,once,NA,TGTGCCAGCAGCTTAAGAAGGGAGAGTACCTACGAGCAGTACTTC,CASSLRRESTYEQYF
12,TRBV28,TRBJ1-1,NA,NA,TGTGCCAGCAAAAATGAACGAGGAGAAGCTTTCTTT,CASKNERGEAFF
13,TRBV5-5,TRBJ1-2,NA,NA,TGTGCCAGCAGCTTGGAACAGAACTATGGCTACACCTTC,CASSLEQNYGYTF
14,TRBV4-2,TRBJ1-2,NA,NA,TGTGCCAGCAGCCAAGATACAGGGAACTATGGCTACACCTTC,CASSQDTGNYGYTF
18,TRBV4-1,TRBJ2-7,NA,TRBD2,TGCGCCAGCAGCCCTTCCGGTTTAGCGGGTTTGGGTTCGGGCGAGCAGTACTTC,CASSPSGLAGLGSGEQYF
14,TRBV7-9,TRBJ1-1,few,NA,TGTGCCAGCAGCTGGTTACAGGAGAACACTGAAGCTTTCTTT,CASSWLQENTEAFF
12,TRBV18,TRBJ1-1,NA,NA,TGTGCCAGCTCACCGACAAGCACTGAAGCTTTCTTT,CASSPTSTEAFF